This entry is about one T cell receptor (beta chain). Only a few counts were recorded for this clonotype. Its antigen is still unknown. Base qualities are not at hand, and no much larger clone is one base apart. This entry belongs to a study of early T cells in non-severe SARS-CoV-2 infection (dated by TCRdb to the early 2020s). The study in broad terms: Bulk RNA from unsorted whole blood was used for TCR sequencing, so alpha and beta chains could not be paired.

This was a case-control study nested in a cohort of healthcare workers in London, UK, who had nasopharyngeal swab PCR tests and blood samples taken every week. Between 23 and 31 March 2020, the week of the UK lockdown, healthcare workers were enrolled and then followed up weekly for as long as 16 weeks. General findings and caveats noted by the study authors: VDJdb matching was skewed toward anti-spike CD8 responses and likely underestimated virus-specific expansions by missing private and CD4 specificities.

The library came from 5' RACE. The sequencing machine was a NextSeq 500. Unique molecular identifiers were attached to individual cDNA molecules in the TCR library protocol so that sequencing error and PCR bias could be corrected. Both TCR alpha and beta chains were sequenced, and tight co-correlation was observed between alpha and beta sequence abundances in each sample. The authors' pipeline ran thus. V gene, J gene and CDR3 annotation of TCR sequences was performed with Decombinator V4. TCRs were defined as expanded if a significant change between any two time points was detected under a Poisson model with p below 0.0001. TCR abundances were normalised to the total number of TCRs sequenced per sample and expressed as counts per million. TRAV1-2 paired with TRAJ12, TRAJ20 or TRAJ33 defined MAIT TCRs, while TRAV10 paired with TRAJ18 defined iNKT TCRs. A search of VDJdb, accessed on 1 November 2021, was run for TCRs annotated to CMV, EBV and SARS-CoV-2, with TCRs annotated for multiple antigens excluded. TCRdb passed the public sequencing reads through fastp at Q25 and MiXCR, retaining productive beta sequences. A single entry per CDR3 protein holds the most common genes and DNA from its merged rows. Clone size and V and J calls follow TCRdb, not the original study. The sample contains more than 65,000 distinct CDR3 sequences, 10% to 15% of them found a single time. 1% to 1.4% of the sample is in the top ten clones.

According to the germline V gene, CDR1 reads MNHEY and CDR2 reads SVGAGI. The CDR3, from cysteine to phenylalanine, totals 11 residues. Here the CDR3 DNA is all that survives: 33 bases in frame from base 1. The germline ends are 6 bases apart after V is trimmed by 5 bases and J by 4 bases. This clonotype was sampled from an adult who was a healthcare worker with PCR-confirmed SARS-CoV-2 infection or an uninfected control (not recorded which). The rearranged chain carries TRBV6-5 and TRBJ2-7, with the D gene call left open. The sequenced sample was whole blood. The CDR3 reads CASSDRYEQYF. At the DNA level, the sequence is TGTGCCAGCAGTGACCGATACGAGCAGTACTTC.